This TCR beta chain was sequenced during a study of T-cell memory formation after mild COVID-19. Across the whole study: Largely donor-specific TCR clusters were found. Findings and caveats of the study: While clones contracting from day 15 to 85 were balanced between CD4 and CD8, later expanders leaned CD4+. Of the contracting clones, CD4+ ones lay mainly in CM and EM, and CD8+ ones in EMRA.

The CDR3 consists of 13 residues. Germline assignment: CDR1 SGDLS and CDR2 YYNGEE. Trimming stripped 9 bases from V and 3 bases from J, with 13 bases between. TCRdb recomputed calls from the 5' RACE reads with MiXCR, one row per CDR3 protein. The table shows about 350,000 distinct CDR3 sequences, with approximately 29% occurring only once. Notes on this clonotype: Its matching antigen is unknown.

The clonotype originates from an adult woman who had mild COVID-19 (a few samples of this study predate the infection). Cell type and time point are not known. The chain is built from TRBV9 and TRBJ2-1; TRBD1 might be the D (6 bases). Sequencing was carried out using PBMCs or a T cell subset sorted from them (not recorded which). Here the CDR3 DNA reads TGTGCCACCTCAGGACAGAACTACAATGAGCAGTTCTTC. Amino acids: CATSGQNYNEQFF.